This TCR beta chain comes out of a study of blood T cell repertoires in COVID-19. Original analysis: The assay estimated nucleated cells by amplifying reference gene primers. Only in-frame clones appear in the TCRdb table, and some are missing; sequencing was by immunoSEQ multiplex PCR. The D gene and trimming were derived from the DNA, and the V and J assignments and clone size from that table. The sample has tens of thousands of clones; 65% to 85% are singletons. CDR1 is SGHRS, CDR2 YFSETQ, per germline. The CDR3 spans 14 residues. Trimming pared 5 bases from V and 1 base from J, leaving 11 bases between.

The sample was peripheral blood. The sequence was collected from a man between 60 and 75 years old with COVID-19, enrolled during active disease. The chain joins TRBV5-1 to TRBJ2-3; D is perhaps TRBD2 (5 bases). The CDR3 DNA reads as TGCGCCAGCAGGAGGGTAGTGGGCACAGATACGCAGTATTTT. Its translation is CASRRVVGTDTQYF.